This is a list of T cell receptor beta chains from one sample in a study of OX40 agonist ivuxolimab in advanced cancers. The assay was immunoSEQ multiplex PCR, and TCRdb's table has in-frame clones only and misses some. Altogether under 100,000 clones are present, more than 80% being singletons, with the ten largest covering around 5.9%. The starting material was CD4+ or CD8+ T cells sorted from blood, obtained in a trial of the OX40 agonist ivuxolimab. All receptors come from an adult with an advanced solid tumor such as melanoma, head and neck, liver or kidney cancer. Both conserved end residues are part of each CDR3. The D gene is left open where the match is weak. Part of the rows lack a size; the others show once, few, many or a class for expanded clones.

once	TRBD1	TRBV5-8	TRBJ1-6	CASSAGTGNSPLHF	TGTGCCAGCAGCGCCGGGACAGGGAATTCACCCCTCCACTTT
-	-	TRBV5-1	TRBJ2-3	CASAMDPPVTDTQYF	TGCGCCAGTGCGATGGATCCACCGGTCACAGATACGCAGTATTTT
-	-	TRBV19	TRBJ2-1	CASSAYIRSYNEQFF	TGTGCCAGTAGTGCATACATTCGCTCCTACAATGAGCAGTTCTTC
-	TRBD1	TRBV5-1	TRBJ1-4	CASSLERTGGHNEKLFF	TGCGCCAGCAGCTTGGAAAGGACAGGGGGCCATAATGAAAAACTGTTTTTT
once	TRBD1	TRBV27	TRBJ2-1	CASSLSGGKYNEQFF	TGTGCCAGCAGTTTATCAGGGGGCAAATACAATGAGCAGTTCTTC
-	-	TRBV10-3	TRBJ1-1	CAISPQMNTEAFF	TGTGCCATCAGTCCACAGATGAACACTGAAGCTTTCTTT
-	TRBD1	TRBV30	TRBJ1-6	CAFSGTGSSPLHF	TGTGCCTTCTCCGGGACAGGGTCTTCACCCCTCCACTTT
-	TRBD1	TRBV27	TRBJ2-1	CASGSWGQMNIEQFF	TGTGCCAGCGGGTCCTGGGGACAGATGAATATTGAGCAGTTCTTC
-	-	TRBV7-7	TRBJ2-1	CASSLARVGYNEQFF	TGTGCCAGCAGCTTAGCCAGGGTCGGGTACAATGAGCAGTTCTTC
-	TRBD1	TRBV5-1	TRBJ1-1	CASSSLGQGGTEAFF	TGCGCCAGCAGCTCCCTGGGACAGGGGGGCACTGAAGCTTTCTTT
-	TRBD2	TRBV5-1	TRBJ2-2	CASSRTSGRTGELFF	TGCGCCAGCAGCCGAACTAGCGGGAGGACCGGGGAGCTGTTTTTT
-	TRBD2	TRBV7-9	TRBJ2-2	CASSTLATNTGELFF	TGTGCCAGCAGCACACTAGCGACGAACACCGGGGAGCTGTTTTTT
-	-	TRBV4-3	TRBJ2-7	CASSQDWKGPSYEQYF	TGCGCCAGCAGCCAAGATTGGAAGGGACCCTCGTACGAGCAGTACTTC
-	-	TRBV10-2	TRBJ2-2	CASTPSTNTGELFF	TGCGCCAGCACGCCCTCGACGAACACCGGGGAGCTGTTTTTT
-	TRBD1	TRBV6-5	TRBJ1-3	CASSPPGQGNTIYF	TGTGCCAGCAGCCCCCCGGGACAGGGAAACACCATATATTTT
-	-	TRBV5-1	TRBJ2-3	CASSSRGVDTDTQYF	TGCGCCAGCAGCTCACGTGGCGTCGACACAGATACGCAGTATTTT
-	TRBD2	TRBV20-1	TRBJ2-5	CSVAGGETQYF	TGCAGTGTAGCGGGGGGTGAGACCCAGTACTTC
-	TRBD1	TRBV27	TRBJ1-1	CASSRGQGIEAFF	TGTGCCAGCAGCCGGGGACAGGGCATTGAAGCTTTCTTT
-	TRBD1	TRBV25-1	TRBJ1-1	CASRGTGKHTEAFF	TGTGCCAGCAGGGGGACAGGGAAACACACTGAAGCTTTCTTT
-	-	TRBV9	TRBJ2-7	CASSVDGRGAEQYF	TGTGCCAGCAGCGTAGATGGCAGGGGCGCCGAGCAGTACTTC
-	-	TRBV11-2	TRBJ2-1	CASSPEREQFF	TGTGCCAGCAGCCCCGAGAGGGAGCAGTTCTTC
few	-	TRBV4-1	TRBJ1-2	CASSQEGGRNYGYTF	TGCGCCAGCAGCCAAGAGGGGGGGCGTAACTATGGCTACACCTTC
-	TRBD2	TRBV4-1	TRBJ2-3	CASSQGPSGASTDTQYF	TGCGCCAGCAGCCAAGGACCCAGCGGGGCCAGCACAGATACGCAGTATTTT
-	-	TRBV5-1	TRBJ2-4	CASSLAQRERGNIQYF	TGCGCCAGCAGCTTGGCCCAGCGAGAGAGGGGGAACATTCAGTACTTC
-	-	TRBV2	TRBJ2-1	CARSGGAYNEQFF	TGTGCCAGGAGCGGTGGGGCCTACAATGAGCAGTTCTTC
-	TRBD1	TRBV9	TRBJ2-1	CASSVAPTGRGYNEQFF	TGTGCCAGCAGCGTAGCCCCGACAGGGAGAGGCTACAATGAGCAGTTCTTC
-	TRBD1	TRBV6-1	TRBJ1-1	CASSDWDRSPMNTEAFF	TGTGCCAGCAGTGACTGGGACAGGAGCCCTATGAACACTGAAGCTTTCTTT
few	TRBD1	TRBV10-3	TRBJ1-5	CATSGTGQAQPQHF	TGTGCCACCTCCGGGACAGGCCAAGCCCAGCCCCAGCATTTT
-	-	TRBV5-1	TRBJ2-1	CASSITLVGHEQFF	TGCGCCAGCAGCATAACCCTCGTGGGACATGAGCAGTTCTTC
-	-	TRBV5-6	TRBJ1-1	CASSSRGGRRSAFF	TGTGCCAGCAGCTCTAGAGGGGGGAGACGGTCTGCTTTCTTT
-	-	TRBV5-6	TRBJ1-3	CASSLVGLTGGNTIYF	TGTGCCAGCAGCTTGGTAGGGCTCACGGGAGGAAACACCATATATTTT
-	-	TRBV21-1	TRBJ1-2	CASSKAVRTGGPYNYGYTF	TGTGCCAGCAGCAAAGCCGTTCGGACAGGGGGCCCATATAACTATGGCTACACCTTC
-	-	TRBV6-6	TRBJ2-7	CASSDPRGGNYEQYF	TGTGCCAGCAGTGACCCACGAGGGGGAAACTACGAGCAGTACTTC
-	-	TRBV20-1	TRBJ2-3	CSGSNGDTQYF	TGCAGTGGTAGCAACGGGGATACGCAGTATTTT
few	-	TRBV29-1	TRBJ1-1	CSVVQARGAFF	TGCAGCGTTGTTCAGGCCAGGGGAGCTTTCTTT
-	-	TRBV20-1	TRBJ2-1	CSGDLYNEQFF	TGCAGTGGGGACCTCTACAATGAGCAGTTCTTC
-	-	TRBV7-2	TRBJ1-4	CASSLVPNRWSEKLFF	TGTGCCAGCAGCTTAGTCCCTAACAGGTGGAGTGAAAAACTGTTTTTT
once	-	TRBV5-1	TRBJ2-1	CASSLEGLLGEHDEQFF	TGCGCCAGCAGCTTGGAAGGGCTATTGGGGGAGCACGATGAGCAGTTCTTC
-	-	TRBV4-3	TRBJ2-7	CASSPVLGQTPYEQYF	TGCGCCAGCAGCCCGGTACTCGGCCAGACCCCTTACGAGCAGTACTTC
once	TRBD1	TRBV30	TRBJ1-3	CAWANRGSAGNTIYF	TGTGCCTGGGCGAACAGGGGGTCAGCTGGAAACACCATATATTTT
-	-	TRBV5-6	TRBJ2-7	CASSQIRVNDEQYF	TGTGCCAGCAGCCAAATCAGGGTGAACGACGAGCAGTACTTC
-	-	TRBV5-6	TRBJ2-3	CASSWGRGDTQYF	TGTGCCAGCAGCTGGGGGAGAGGGGATACGCAGTATTTT
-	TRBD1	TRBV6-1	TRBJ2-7	CASRTGGEQYF	TGTGCCAGCAGAACAGGGGGCGAGCAGTACTTC